This entry features one TCR beta chain sequence. This record belongs to a study of blood T cell repertoires in COVID-19. Background on the study: The United States, Italy and Spain supplied acute and convalescent COVID-19 samples.

Looked up from germline, CDR1 is MNHNY and CDR2 is SVGAGI (reference sequence). V dropped 4 bases and J dropped 10 bases, with 22 bases sitting between them. The CDR3 extends over 16 amino acids. Using immunoSEQ multiplex PCR, the repertoire was profiled, and TCRdb retains in-frame clones only, with some absent. The repertoire holds around 200,000 clones, with almost 90% as singletons. This sequence was found in a man younger than 35 with active or convalescent COVID-19. Specimen: peripheral blood. The chain joins TRBV6-6 to TRBJ1-4; D may be TRBD1 (5 bases). The CDR3 loop is CASSSVRDSGSGKLFF. In DNA form, the CDR3 reads TGTGCCAGCAGTTCAGTCCGGGACTCAGGCAGTGGAAAACTGTTTTTT.